This T cell receptor (beta chain) appears in the sequencing data of a study of Graves' ophthalmopathy and Graves' hyperthyroidism. TCR beta CDR3 regions were amplified from RNA transcripts. First-round RT-PCR with HTBI primers preceded a second-round multiplex PCR. TCRdb passed the multiplex PCR reads through MiXCR, listing each CDR3 protein once. The table records 900,000 to 1,200,000 distinct CDR3 sequences, roughly 35% of them present only once. With regard to this clonotype: Germline and junction disagree at one end, which may indicate a read error.

CDR3 length: 15 residues. Looked up from germline, CDR1 is SGDLS and CDR2 is YYNGEE. This receptor was taken from an adult man with Graves' hyperthyroidism. The specimen sequenced was peripheral blood or thyroid tissue (not recorded which). The chain carries TRBV9 and TRBJ2-6; TRBD1 is a possible D gene (5 bases). The CDR3 sequence: CASSQIRSGANGLTF. In nucleotides, the CDR3 is TGTGCCAGCAGCCAAATCCGCTCTGGGGCCAACGGCCTGACTTTC.